Listed here are 19 T cell receptor beta chains from one sample, sequenced in a study of blood T cell repertoires in COVID-19. Repertoires were generated with immunoSEQ multiplex PCR, while TCRdb's copy carries only in-frame clones and drops some. The sample lists about 95,000 clones, roughly 89% occurring once. The specimen was peripheral blood. The receptors were sampled from a man in his 60s with COVID-19, enrolled during active disease.

The V gene is TRBV10-3, the J gene TRBJ1-2, with D hard to call. The germline V gene encodes CDR1 ENHRY and CDR2 SYGVKD. V was clipped by 4 bases and J by 5 bases, with 14 bases between them. This CDR3 region has 14 residues. CDR3 region: CAISVRTAAYGYTF. Written as DNA, the CDR3 is TGTGCCATCAGTGTCCGAACAGCCGCATATGGCTACACCTTC.

V gene TRBV9 combines with J gene TRBJ2-7; a possible D gene is TRBD2 (7 bases). With 3 bases removed from V and 6 bases from J, the gap between germline ends came to 16 bases. The germline gives CDR1 SGDLS, CDR2 YYNGEE. The CDR3 length is 14 residues. CDR3 sequence reads: CASSGPRGGGEQYF. In DNA form, the CDR3 reads TGTGCCAGCAGCGGTCCCAGGGGAGGGGGCGAGCAGTACTTC.

This sequence joins TRBV3-1 (or the pseudogene TRBV3-2) and TRBJ2-3; no clear D. Trimming removed 0 bases from V and 0 bases from J, with 4 bases in between. CDR3 length equals 14 residues. CDR1 is LGHDT and CDR2 is YNNKEL in the germline V gene (reference sequence). CDR3 region: CASSQDISTDTQYF. The CDR3 DNA is TGTGCCAGCAGCCAAGACATCAGCACAGATACGCAGTATTTT.

This rearrangement joins TRBV24-1 to TRBJ1-4; 9 nucleotides agree with TRBD1. The CDR3 is made up of 13 amino acids. The V gene's germline CDR1 is KGHDR and CDR2 SFDVKD. Unmatched junction bases numbered 4, after V lost 3 bases and J lost 12 bases. CDR3 amino acids: CATSDGQGYELFF. As DNA, the CDR3 is TGTGCCACCAGTGATGGACAGGGGTACGAACTGTTTTTT.

The V call is TRBV18, the J call TRBJ2-7, with D possibly TRBD1 on 6 matching bases. V lost 6 bases and J lost 4, with 10 bases in between. Germline CDR1 KGHSH, CDR2 LQKENI. The CDR3 is made up of 12 amino acids. In DNA, the CDR3 is TGTGCCAGCTCGTCCGGACAGTACGAGCAGTACTTC. It translates to CASSSGQYEQYF.

In DNA, the CDR3 is TGTGCCAGCAGCCACGGCGGGGTTAGCAATCAGCCCCAGCATTTT. Translated: CASSHGGVSNQPQHF. V gene TRBV6-5 combines with J gene TRBJ1-5, with no clear D. In germline, CDR1 is MNHEY, CDR2 SVGAGI. The CDR3 has 15 residues. Trimming shortened V by 6 bases and J by 0 bases, and 12 bases separated the two germline ends.

V gene TRBV9 combines with J gene TRBJ1-6, with D possibly being TRBD1 (5 bases). Germline V gives CDR1 SGDLS, CDR2 YYNGEE. This CDR3 region has 13 residues. The V and J ends lost 3 bases and 10 bases respectively, with 11 bases between them. Written as DNA, the CDR3 is TGTGCCAGCAGCGGGGGCGACCCCTCACCCCTCCACTTT. Translated, it gives CASSGGDPSPLHF. The full variable domain, completed using reference TRBV9 and TRBJ1-6, is DSGVTQTPKHLITATGQRVTLRCSPRSGDLSVYWYQQSLDQGLQFLIQYYNGEERAKGNILERFSAQQFPDLHSELNLSSLELGDSALYFCASSGGDPSPLHFGNGTRLTVT.

This clone was seen a single time. This sequence joins TRBV9 and TRBJ1-1; D gene uncertain. CDR3 length equals 17 residues. Trimming removed 0 bases from V and 1 base from J, with 16 bases in between. From germline, CDR1 is SGDLS and CDR2 YYNGEE. The CDR3: CASSVGRGGRWNTEAFF. The CDR3 DNA sequence: TGTGCCAGCAGCGTAGGTAGAGGAGGACGCTGGAACACTGAAGCTTTCTTT.

Remarks on this clone: An end of the junction differs from the germline gene, which may be a read error. This chain connects TRBV7-7 to TRBJ2-1; 11 bases fit TRBD2. The CDR3 has 15 residues. The germline V gene encodes CDR1 SSHAT and CDR2 FNYEAQ (reference sequence). In DNA form, the CDR3 reads TGTGCTAGCAGCTATGGGACTAGCGGAGACAATGAGCAGTTCTTC. This sequence encodes CASSYGTSGDNEQFF.

The J gene is TRBJ1-1, the V gene TRBV9, with TRBD1 matching over 7 bases. Trimming cost V 3 bases and J 5 bases; bases outside gene matches: 10. This CDR3 has 15 residues. The V gene's germline CDR1 is SGDLS and CDR2 YYNGEE. CDR3 protein: CASSGRGDRVTEAFF. The CDR3 DNA is TGTGCCAGCAGCGGCCGGGGCGACAGGGTGACTGAAGCTTTCTTT.

The rearrangement links TRBV21-1 to TRBJ2-5; the DNA was not used to check the table's D call, TRBD1. TRBV21-1 is a listed pseudogene. The CDR3 is 12 amino acids. As DNA, the CDR3 is TGTGCCAGCAAGGCAGGGGAAGAGACCCAGTACTTC. Protein product: CASKAGEETQYF.

This sequence joins TRBV11-2 and TRBJ2-3; D remains unclear. This CDR3 spans 16 amino acids. Germline lookup yields CDR1 SGHAT and CDR2 FQNNGV. V lost 2 bases, J lost 4 bases, and 16 bases lay in between. The CDR3 region is CASSLPTPKYPDTQYF. The CDR3 DNA is TGTGCCAGCAGCTTACCCACCCCTAAATACCCAGATACGCAGTATTTT.

The J gene is TRBJ2-7, the V gene TRBV2, with TRBD1 matching over 9 bases. Germline assignment: CDR1 SNHLY and CDR2 FYNNEI. The CDR3 spans 15 residues. The V gene end was trimmed by 1 base and the J gene end by 2 bases; junction bases not matched to a gene: 3. The CDR3 DNA follows: TGTGCCAGCAGTGAAGAACGGACAGGGGCCTACGAGCAGTACTTC. As protein: CASSEERTGAYEQYF. The entire variable domain, with the rest obtained from reference TRBV2 and TRBJ2-7, is as follows: EPEVTQTPSHQVTQMGQEVILRCVPISNHLYFYWYRQILGQKVEFLVSFYNNEISEKSEIFDDQFSVERPDGSNFTLKIRSTKLEDSAMYFCASSEERTGAYEQYFGPGTRLTVT.

This clone was seen a single time. The rearrangement joins TRBV28 to TRBJ1-4; D not resolved. Germline V CDR1 and CDR2: MDHEN, SYDVKM. The V gene lost 2 bases and the J gene lost 6 bases, with 7 bases spanning the gap. There are 13 residues in the CDR3. DNA for the CDR3: TGTGCCAGCAGTTTAGGGCAGGATGAAAAACTGTTTTTT. It encodes CASSLGQDEKLFF.

This chain uses TRBV28 with TRBJ2-1; 8 nucleotides align to TRBD1. The CDR3 sequence is 17 residues long. The germline V gene encodes CDR1 MDHEN and CDR2 SYDVKM. V lost 6 bases and J lost 4; bases outside the gene matches: 14. The CDR3, as DNA: TGTGCCAGCAGCGACTCAGGACCGGGACAGGAGTACAATGAGCAGTTCTTC. It is translated as CASSDSGPGQEYNEQFF.

This sequence joins TRBV9 and TRBJ1-1; D is ambiguous. CDR3 length equals 14 residues. Trimming removed 0 bases from V and 5 bases from J, with 11 bases in between. Per the germline V gene, CDR1 is SGDLS and CDR2 is YYNGEE. In nucleotides, the CDR3 is TGTGCCAGCAGCGTAGTGGCGGATACGACTGAAGCTTTCTTT. This codes for CASSVVADTTEAFF.

This clone was counted a single time. The chain joins TRBV27 to TRBJ2-7; TRBD1 aligns across 8 bases. Germline trimming cut 8 bases from V and 5 bases from J; bases unmatched to any gene: 11. Germline assignment: CDR1 MNHEY and CDR2 SMNVEV (reference sequence). This CDR3 is 14 amino acids long. The CDR3, as DNA: TGTGCCAGCGCCCGTGACAGGGGTGTCGACGAGCAGTACTTC. Translated: CASARDRGVDEQYF.

V gene TRBV2 combines with J gene TRBJ2-1, with D tentatively TRBD1 (5 bases). Per the germline V gene, CDR1 is SNHLY and CDR2 is FYNNEI. The CDR3 runs to 14 residues. V lost 10 bases and J 1 base, leaving 14 bases between the germline ends. This chain's CDR3 is CATIRVSSYNEQFF. In DNA form, the CDR3 reads TGTGCCACCATCAGGGTATCTTCCTACAATGAGCAGTTCTTC.

The V gene is TRBV5-1, the J gene TRBJ2-5; 12 bases map to TRBD2. The junction had 4 bases not matched to a gene; V was cut back by 6 bases and J by 4 bases. The germline V gene encodes CDR1 SGHRS and CDR2 YFSETQ. The length of the CDR3 is 14 residues. The CDR3, as DNA: TGCGCCAGCACTCGACTAGCGGGAGTAGAGACCCAGTACTTC. This translates into CASTRLAGVETQYF. The whole variable domain, filled in from reference TRBV5-1 and TRBJ2-5, reads KAGVTQTPRYLIKTRGQQVTLSCSPISGHRSVSWYQQTPGQGLQFLFEYFSETQRNKGNFPGRFSGRQFSNSRSEMNVSTLELGDSALYLCASTRLAGVETQYFGPGTRLLVL.